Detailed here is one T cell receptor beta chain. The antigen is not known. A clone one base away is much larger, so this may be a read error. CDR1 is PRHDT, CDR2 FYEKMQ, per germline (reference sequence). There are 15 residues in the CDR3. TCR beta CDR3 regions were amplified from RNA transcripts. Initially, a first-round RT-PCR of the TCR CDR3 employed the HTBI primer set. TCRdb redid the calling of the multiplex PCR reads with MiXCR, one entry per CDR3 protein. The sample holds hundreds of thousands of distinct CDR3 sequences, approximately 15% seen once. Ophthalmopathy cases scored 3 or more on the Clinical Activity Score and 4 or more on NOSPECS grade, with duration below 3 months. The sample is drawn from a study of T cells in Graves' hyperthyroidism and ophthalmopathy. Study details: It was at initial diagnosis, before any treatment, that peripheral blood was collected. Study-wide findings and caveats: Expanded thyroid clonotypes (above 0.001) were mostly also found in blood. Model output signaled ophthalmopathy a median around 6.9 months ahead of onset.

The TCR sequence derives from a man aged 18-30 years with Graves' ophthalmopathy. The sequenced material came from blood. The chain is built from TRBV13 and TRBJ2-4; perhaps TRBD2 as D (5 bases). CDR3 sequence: CASSLGHGLKNIRYF. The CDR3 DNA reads TGTGCCAGCAGCTTAGGCCATGGACTCAAAAACATTCGGTACTTC.